This T cell receptor beta chain was recovered during a study of CD8 T cells in Susac syndrome. Looked up from germline, CDR1 is SQVTM and CDR2 is ANQGSEA. The V end was cut by 4 bases, the J end by 0 bases, with 16 bases between. This CDR3 is 17 amino acids long. Sequencing of TCR beta was undertaken in CD8+ and CD4+ T cells derived from blood. The authors negatively isolated CD8+ and CD4+ T cells and FACS-enriched TEMRA cells. It was with random hexamers that 0.5 to 1 ug RNA was reverse transcribed. The method of amplification for TCR beta CDR3 was immunoSEQ multiplex PCR, covering 54 Vbeta and 13 Jbeta. TCRdb processed the immunoSEQ multiplex PCR reads anew with MiXCR; each CDR3 protein has one entry. The top ten clones hold 0.082% of a sample with 190,000 or so distinct CDR3 sequences, roughly 94% of them seen once.

Sequenced material: CD4+ T cells from PBMCs. The chain has TRBV29-1 and TRBJ2-6; D assignment may be TRBD1 or TRBD2 (6 bases each). The sequence came from a human donor with multiple sclerosis. The CDR3 loop is CSVAGGRGLSGANVLTF. CDR3 bases: TGCAGCGTTGCTGGGGGCAGGGGACTCTCTGGGGCCAACGTCCTGACTTTC.